These T cell receptor beta chains were read from a single sample in a study of blood T cell repertoires in COVID-19. Only in-frame clones appear in the TCRdb table, and some are missing; sequencing was by immunoSEQ multiplex PCR. This sample has fewer than 150,000 clones, with over 75% found just once. Sequencing used peripheral blood. Source of these receptors: a man between 50 and 59 years old with acute or convalescent COVID-19. The CDR3 runs from the conserved cysteine through the conserved F or W. A D gene is named only where the DNA matches it firmly. Expanded clones are given a class, and other clones once, few, many or no size at all.

16,once,TRBJ2-3,TRBV5-4,TRBD1,CASSSRTGGLVDTQYF,TGTGCCAGCAGCTCTCGGACAGGGGGCTTGGTAGATACGCAGTATTTT
15,NA,TRBJ2-5,TRBV2,TRBD2,CASSEPTSDGETQYF,TGTGCCAGCAGTGAACCTACTAGCGATGGAGAGACCCAGTACTTC
16,NA,TRBJ2-1,TRBV27,NA,CASSLSLARYYNEQFF,TGTGCCAGCAGTTTATCGCTAGCACGATACTACAATGAGCAGTTCTTC
14,NA,TRBJ2-5,TRBV7-8,NA,CASSFSGAGETQYF,TGTGCCAGCAGCTTCTCAGGGGCGGGAGAGACCCAGTACTTC
15,NA,TRBJ1-5,TRBV19,TRBD1,CASSRQGKDNQPQHF,TGTGCCAGTAGTAGACAGGGGAAAGACAATCAGCCCCAGCATTTT
13,once,TRBJ2-5,TRBV2,NA,CASSELRQETQYF,TGTGCCAGCAGTGAACTTAGACAAGAGACCCAGTACTTC
12,NA,TRBJ1-1,TRBV19,TRBD1,CASRTGISEAFF,TGTGCCAGTAGGACAGGGATTTCTGAAGCTTTCTTT
18,NA,TRBJ2-2,TRBV27,TRBD2,CASRWGTSGGKFTGELFF,TGTGCCAGCAGATGGGGGACTAGCGGGGGAAAATTCACCGGGGAGCTGTTTTTT
13,NA,TRBJ1-6,TRBV5-1,NA,CASSLAGNSPLHF,TGCGCCAGCAGCTTGGCGGGTAATTCACCCCTCCACTTT
15,NA,TRBJ1-3,TRBV2,TRBD1,CASSELDRAGNTIYF,TGTGCCAGCAGTGAACTGGACAGGGCAGGAAACACCATATATTTT
14,once,TRBJ2-3,TRBV6-2/TRBV6-3,NA,CASSYSSSLDTQYF,TGTGCCAGCAGTTACTCTTCCTCCCTAGATACGCAGTATTTT
17,few,TRBJ2-1,TRBV7-8,NA,CASSFLWAPRRAIEQFF,TGTGCCAGCAGCTTCCTCTGGGCCCCCCGGCGGGCTATTGAGCAGTTCTTC
13,NA,TRBJ2-3,TRBV29-1,TRBD1,CSVGTGVSDTQYF,TGCAGCGTTGGGACAGGGGTGTCAGATACGCAGTATTTT
15,few,TRBJ2-1,TRBV28,TRBD1,CASSRQGNAYNEQFF,TGTGCCAGCAGCCGACAGGGGAATGCCTACAATGAGCAGTTCTTC
15,once,TRBJ1-5,TRBV21-1,NA,CASSKKTGKDQPQHF,TGTGCCAGCAGCAAGAAGACAGGTAAGGATCAGCCCCAGCATTTT
18,NA,TRBJ2-2,TRBV5-6,NA,CASSPTPGHPKNTGELFF,TGTGCCAGCAGCCCCACACCGGGACACCCTAAGAACACCGGGGAGCTGTTTTTT
16,NA,TRBJ2-7,TRBV15,NA,CATSSSRWGDSYEQYF,TGTGCCACCAGCAGTTCTCGATGGGGGGACTCCTACGAGCAGTACTTC
16,NA,TRBJ1-6,TRBV27,NA,CASSLQGPANNSPLHF,TGTGCCAGCAGTCTACAGGGCCCAGCCAATAATTCACCCCTCCACTTT
12,NA,TRBJ1-2,TRBV29-1,NA,CSASGGNYGYTF,TGCAGCGCCTCCGGCGGTAACTATGGCTACACCTTC
16,NA,TRBJ2-3,TRBV6-4,TRBD2,CASSDSSGGATDTQYF,TGTGCCAGCAGTGACTCCAGCGGGGGGGCCACAGATACGCAGTATTTT
14,NA,TRBJ2-7,TRBV7-2,TRBD1,CASSLMTGTPEQYF,TGTGCCAGCAGCTTGATGACAGGGACCCCCGAGCAGTACTTC
20,NA,TRBJ2-3,TRBV27,TRBD2,CASSWGTSGKKGVPSDTQYF,TGTGCCAGCAGTTGGGGGACTAGCGGGAAAAAGGGGGTCCCGTCGGATACGCAGTATTTT
13,once,TRBJ1-3,TRBV5-6,TRBD1,CASSLGQGHTIYF,TGTGCCAGCAGCTTAGGACAGGGTCACACCATATATTTT
15,NA,TRBJ2-1,TRBV5-1,NA,CASSSSGGTYNEQFF,TGCGCCAGCAGCTCCAGCGGAGGCACCTACAATGAGCAGTTCTTC
14,NA,TRBJ2-3,TRBV18,TRBD1,CASSPPGGLDTQYF,TGTGCCAGCTCACCACCAGGGGGCCTAGATACGCAGTATTTT
15,NA,TRBJ2-3,TRBV6-1,NA,CASSELKNGADTQYF,TGTGCCAGCAGTGAATTAAAGAACGGGGCAGATACGCAGTATTTT
12,NA,TRBJ1-2,TRBV6-5,NA,CATTDSLYGYTF,TGTGCCACTACTGACAGCCTCTATGGCTACACCTTC
14,NA,TRBJ1-2,TRBV28,TRBD1,CASSFGTGGGGYTF,TGTGCCAGCAGTTTCGGGACAGGGGGAGGTGGCTACACCTTC
15,NA,TRBJ1-3,TRBV9,NA,CASSRGGARGNTIYF,TGTGCCAGCAGCCGTGGGGGGGCGAGGGGAAACACCATATATTTT
13,NA,TRBJ2-7,TRBV3-1/TRBV3-2,TRBD1,CASSPDRFSEQYF,TGTGCCAGCAGCCCGGACAGGTTTTCCGAGCAGTACTTC
16,NA,TRBJ2-6,TRBV7-9,NA,CASSLGQLSGANVLTF,TGTGCCAGCAGCCTCGGACAGCTCTCTGGGGCCAACGTCCTGACTTTC
13,NA,TRBJ2-7,TRBV12-3/TRBV12-4,TRBD2,CASSFRGGYEQYF,TGTGCCAGCAGTTTTCGGGGGGGGTACGAGCAGTACTTC
16,NA,TRBJ1-3,TRBV23-1,TRBD1,CASSHRTGGLGNTIYF,TGCGCCAGCAGTCACAGGACAGGGGGTTTGGGAAACACCATATATTTT
17,NA,TRBJ2-7,TRBV28,TRBD2,CASRPGTSGLSSYEQYF,TGTGCCAGCAGACCCGGGACTAGCGGACTGAGCTCCTACGAGCAGTACTTC
15,few,TRBJ1-2,TRBV19,NA,CASSMSSGNGYGYTF,TGTGCCAGTAGTATGAGCTCGGGGAATGGCTATGGCTACACCTTC
13,NA,TRBJ2-5,TRBV6-1,NA,CASSEGTAETQYF,TGTGCCAGCAGTGAAGGGACAGCAGAGACCCAGTACTTC
12,NA,TRBJ1-2,TRBV29-1,TRBD1,CSVRDRYYGYTF,TGCAGCGTTCGGGACAGGTATTATGGCTACACCTTC
14,NA,TRBJ1-6,TRBV27,NA,CASSLDGRRSPLHF,TGTGCCAGCAGTCTAGACGGAAGGCGTTCACCCCTCCACTTT
14,NA,TRBJ2-3,TRBV7-2,TRBD2,CASSLASGADTQYF,TGTGCCAGCAGCTTAGCGAGCGGGGCAGATACGCAGTATTTT
14,NA,TRBJ2-5,TRBV7-2,NA,CASSPRSAEETQYF,TGTGCCAGCAGCCCTCGGAGCGCGGAAGAGACCCAGTACTTC
17,NA,TRBJ1-4,TRBV28,NA,CASSLLGLSATNEKLFF,TGTGCCAGCAGTTTATTGGGGCTCTCAGCAACTAATGAAAAACTGTTTTTT
15,NA,TRBJ1-2,TRBV10-3,NA,CAISEDVQGSYGYTF,TGTGCCATCAGTGAGGACGTCCAGGGATCCTATGGCTACACCTTC
17,NA,TRBJ1-5,TRBV28,NA,CASSGTIRLSSNQPQHF,TGTGCCAGCAGTGGGACAATCCGGTTATCTAGCAATCAGCCCCAGCATTTT
17,NA,TRBJ2-4,TRBV24-1,NA,CATSDPTGPRAKNIQYF,TGTGCCACCAGTGACCCGACAGGTCCCAGAGCCAAAAACATTCAGTACTTC
15,NA,TRBJ1-2,TRBV4-1,NA,CASSQDPERVYGYTF,TGCGCCAGCAGCCAAGATCCGGAGAGGGTTTATGGCTACACCTTC
15,once,TRBJ2-7,TRBV3-1/TRBV3-2,TRBD1,CASSQEGTGGYEQYF,TGTGCCAGCAGCCAAGAGGGGACAGGGGGCTACGAGCAGTACTTC
13,NA,TRBJ1-5,TRBV15,NA,CATKGRDNQPQHF,TGTGCCACCAAAGGCAGGGACAATCAGCCCCAGCATTTT
16,NA,TRBJ2-3,TRBV12-5,TRBD2,CASGLVLRGGGDTQYF,TGTGCTAGTGGTTTGGTACTGCGGGGGGGCGGAGATACGCAGTATTTT
12,NA,TRBJ2-1,TRBV16,NA,CASWRGADEQFF,TGTGCCAGCTGGAGGGGTGCCGATGAGCAGTTCTTC
15,NA,TRBJ2-7,TRBV3-1/TRBV3-2,TRBD2,CASSQTSGGAYEQYF,TGTGCCAGCAGCCAAACTAGCGGGGGGGCCTACGAGCAGTACTTC
15,many,TRBJ1-5,TRBV27,NA,CASSLWGANNQPQHF,TGTGCCAGCAGTTTATGGGGAGCGAACAATCAGCCCCAGCATTTT
15,few,TRBJ2-1,TRBV18,TRBD2,CASSPPAGGLNEQFF,TGTGCCAGCTCACCACCGGCGGGGGGGCTAAATGAGCAGTTCTTC
15,NA,TRBJ1-4,TRBV3-1/TRBV3-2,NA,CASSRNARAGEKLFF,TGTGCCAGCAGTCGTAATGCGAGGGCGGGTGAAAAACTGTTTTTT
17,NA,TRBJ1-3,TRBV29-1,TRBD1,CSVEFEDRGMFGNTIYF,TGCAGCGTTGAATTTGAGGACAGGGGGATGTTCGGAAACACCATATATTTT
17,NA,TRBJ1-2,TRBV5-4,TRBD1,CASSLVSRGRGDYGYTF,TGTGCCAGCAGCTTGGTTTCCAGGGGGCGCGGTGACTATGGCTACACCTTC
14,NA,TRBJ2-3,TRBV2,NA,CASSGDSRTDTQYF,TGTGCCAGCAGCGGGGACTCCCGCACAGATACGCAGTATTTT
19,NA,TRBJ2-6,TRBV7-9,NA,CASSLDYLRVPSGANVLTF,TGTGCCAGCAGCTTAGATTACTTGCGGGTGCCCTCTGGGGCCAACGTCCTGACTTTC
13,NA,TRBJ2-5,TRBV11-1,TRBD1,CASSFDRGETQYF,TGTGCCAGCAGTTTTGACAGGGGAGAGACCCAGTACTTC
14,NA,TRBJ2-5,TRBV2,TRBD1,CASSDTGGGETQYF,TGTGCCAGCAGTGATACAGGGGGAGGAGAGACCCAGTACTTC
13,NA,TRBJ1-5,TRBV16,NA,CASSLDSNQPQHF,TGTGCCAGCAGCCTAGATAGCAATCAGCCCCAGCATTTT